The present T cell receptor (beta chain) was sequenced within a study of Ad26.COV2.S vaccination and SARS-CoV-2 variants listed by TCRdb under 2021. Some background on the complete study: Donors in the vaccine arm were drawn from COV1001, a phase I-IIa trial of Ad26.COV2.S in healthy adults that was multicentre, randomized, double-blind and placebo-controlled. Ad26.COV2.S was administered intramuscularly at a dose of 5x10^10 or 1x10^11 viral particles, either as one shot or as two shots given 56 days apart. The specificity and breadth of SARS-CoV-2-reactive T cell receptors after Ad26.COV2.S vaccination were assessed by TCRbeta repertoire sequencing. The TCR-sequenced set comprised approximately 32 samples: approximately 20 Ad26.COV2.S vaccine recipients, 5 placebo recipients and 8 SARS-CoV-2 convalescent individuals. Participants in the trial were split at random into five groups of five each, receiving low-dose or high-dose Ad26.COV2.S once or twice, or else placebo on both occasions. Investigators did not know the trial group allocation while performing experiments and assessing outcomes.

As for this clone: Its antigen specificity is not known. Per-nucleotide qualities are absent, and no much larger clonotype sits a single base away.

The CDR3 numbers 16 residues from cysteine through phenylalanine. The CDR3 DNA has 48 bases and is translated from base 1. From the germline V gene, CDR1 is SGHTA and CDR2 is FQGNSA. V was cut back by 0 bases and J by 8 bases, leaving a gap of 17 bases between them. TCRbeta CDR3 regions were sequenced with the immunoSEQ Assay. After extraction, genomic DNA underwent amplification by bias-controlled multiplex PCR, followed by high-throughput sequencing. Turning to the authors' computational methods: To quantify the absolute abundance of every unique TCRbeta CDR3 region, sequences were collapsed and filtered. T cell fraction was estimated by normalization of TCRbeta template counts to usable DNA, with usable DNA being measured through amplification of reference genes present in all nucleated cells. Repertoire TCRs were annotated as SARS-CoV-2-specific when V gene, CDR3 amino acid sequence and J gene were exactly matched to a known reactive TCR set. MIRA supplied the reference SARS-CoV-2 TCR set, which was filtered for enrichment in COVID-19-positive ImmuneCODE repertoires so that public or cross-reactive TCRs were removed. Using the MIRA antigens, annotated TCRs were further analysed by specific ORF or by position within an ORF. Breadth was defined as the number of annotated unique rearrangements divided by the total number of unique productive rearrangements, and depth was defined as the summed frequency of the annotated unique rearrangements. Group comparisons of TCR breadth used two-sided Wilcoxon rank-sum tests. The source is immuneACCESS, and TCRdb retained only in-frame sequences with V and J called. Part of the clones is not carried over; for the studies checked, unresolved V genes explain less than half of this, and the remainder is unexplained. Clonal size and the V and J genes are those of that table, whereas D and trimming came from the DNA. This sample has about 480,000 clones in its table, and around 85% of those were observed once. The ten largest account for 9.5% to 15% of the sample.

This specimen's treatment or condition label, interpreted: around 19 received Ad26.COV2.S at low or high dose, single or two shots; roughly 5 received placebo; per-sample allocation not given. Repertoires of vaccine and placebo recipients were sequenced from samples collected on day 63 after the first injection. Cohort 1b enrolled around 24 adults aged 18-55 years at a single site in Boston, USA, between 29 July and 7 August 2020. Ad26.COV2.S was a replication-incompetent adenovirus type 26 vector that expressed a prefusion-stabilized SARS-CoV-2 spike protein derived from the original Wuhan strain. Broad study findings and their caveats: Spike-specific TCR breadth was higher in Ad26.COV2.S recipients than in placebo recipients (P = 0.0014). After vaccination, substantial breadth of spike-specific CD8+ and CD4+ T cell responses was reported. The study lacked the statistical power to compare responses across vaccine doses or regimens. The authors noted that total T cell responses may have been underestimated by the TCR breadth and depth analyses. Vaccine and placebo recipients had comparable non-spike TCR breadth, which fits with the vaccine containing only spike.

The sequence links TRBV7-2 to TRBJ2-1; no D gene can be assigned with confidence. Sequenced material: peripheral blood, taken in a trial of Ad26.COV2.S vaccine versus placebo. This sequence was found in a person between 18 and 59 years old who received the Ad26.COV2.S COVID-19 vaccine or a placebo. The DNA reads TGTGCCAGCAGCTTAGCGATGATAGTAACTAACGATGAGCAGTTCTTC. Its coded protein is CASSLAMIVTNDEQFF. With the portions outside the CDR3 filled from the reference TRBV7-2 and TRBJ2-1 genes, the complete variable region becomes GAGVSQSPSNKVTEKGKDVELRCDPISGHTALYWYRQSLGQGLEFLIYFQGNSAPDKSGLPSDRFSAERTGGSVSTLTIQRTQQEDSAVYLCASSLAMIVTNDEQFFGPGTRLTVL.